This TCR beta chain came from a study of T cell changes during pregnancy in multiple sclerosis. Repertoires were generated with immunoSEQ multiplex PCR, while TCRdb's copy carries only in-frame clones and drops some. The repertoire has fewer than 90,000 clones, approximately 95% of them found once; the top ten carry more than 1%. This TCR was sampled from a female donor with multiple sclerosis, enrolled in a pregnancy study. Sequences were derived from peripheral blood, sampled in the first trimester of pregnancy.

The CDR3 spells CASSWETAYLRDSYEQYF. CDR3 DNA: TGTGCCAGTAGTTGGGAGACCGCCTACCTCCGGGACTCCTACGAGCAGTACTTC. This chain links TRBV19 with TRBJ2-7; D is perhaps TRBD2 (5 bases). The germline CDR1 and CDR2 sequences are LNHDA and SQIVND (reference sequence). V lost 5 bases and J lost 0, with 23 bases in between. The CDR3 has 18 residues. The complete variable domain, with remaining parts taken from reference TRBV19 and TRBJ2-7, reads DGGITQSPKYLFRKEGQNVTLSCEQNLNHDAMYWYRQDPGQGLRLIYYSQIVNDFQKGDIAEGYSVSREKKESFPLTVTSAQKNPTAFYLCASSWETAYLRDSYEQYFGPGTRLTVT.